These T cell receptor beta chains were read from a single sample in a study of blood T cell repertoires in COVID-19. Sequenced by immunoSEQ multiplex PCR; TCRdb stores in-frame clones only, minus some. The sample has roughly 430,000 clones; roughly 87% are singletons. The sequenced material came from PBMCs or T cells enriched from blood (not recorded which). All receptors come from a woman aged 40 to 55 with acute COVID-19. The conserved cysteine and the conserved F or W are not part of the CDR3 here.

V gene	J gene	CDR3 protein
TRBV3-1/TRBV3-2	TRBJ1-2	ASSQADTSLSGYT
TRBV15	TRBJ1-2	ATSTTRQGLNYGYT
TRBV5-4	TRBJ2-5	ASSLVTRGRQETQY
TRBV3-1/TRBV3-2	TRBJ2-2	ASSQAAVTGELF
TRBV27	TRBJ1-5	ASSWTGRGQPQH
TRBV30	TRBJ1-5	AWSEQGNQPQH
TRBV5-1	TRBJ1-6	ASSPETDSPLH
TRBV6-5	TRBJ2-7	ASSPARGREQY
TRBV4-1	TRBJ1-5	ASSQEGTGMRQPQH
TRBV2	TRBJ2-2	ASKPEGLAGARNTGELF